This is a list of T cell receptor beta chains from one sample in a study of multiple sclerosis patients with progressive multifocal leukoencephalopathy. TCRdb's copy holds only in-frame clones and misses some; the assay was immunoSEQ multiplex PCR. This table holds about 25,000 clones, approximately 90% found once. This sample comprised PBMCs, obtained from a patient treated with natalizumab. These receptor sequences come from a man in his thirties or forties with multiple sclerosis. Each CDR3 is given with its conserved first and last residue. D genes are given only for firm matches. Rows give clone size only sometimes, using once, few, many, or a class for an expanded clone.

abundance,d_gene,len,j_gene,v_gene,CDR3aa,CDR3nt
NA,NA,12,TRBJ1-2,TRBV2,CASRGPADGYTF,TGTGCCAGCAGAGGGCCCGCGGATGGCTACACCTTC
NA,NA,14,TRBJ2-3,TRBV5-1,CASSLGGKTDTQYF,TGCGCCAGCAGCTTGGGGGGCAAGACAGATACGCAGTATTTT
NA,NA,11,TRBJ2-5,TRBV6-6,CASTERETQYF,TGTGCCAGCACCGAACGGGAGACCCAGTACTTC
NA,NA,13,TRBJ2-7,TRBV10-3,CAISEGGPNEQYF,TGTGCCATCAGTGAGGGAGGGCCCAACGAGCAGTACTTC
NA,NA,14,TRBJ2-7,TRBV7-9,CASTVDRWSYEQYF,TGTGCCAGCACCGTCGATCGGTGGTCTTACGAGCAGTACTTC
NA,NA,16,TRBJ1-1,TRBV7-3,CASSLVKGIPGTEAFF,TGTGCCAGCAGCTTAGTAAAGGGAATCCCGGGCACTGAAGCTTTCTTT
NA,TRBD1,15,TRBJ2-2,TRBV6-4,CASSDGTGNTGELFF,TGTGCCAGCAGTGACGGGACAGGGAACACCGGGGAGCTGTTTTTT
NA,TRBD2,17,TRBJ2-1,TRBV19,CASSIAGLGGRASEQFF,TGTGCCAGTAGTATAGCGGGTTTGGGCGGGAGGGCATCTGAGCAGTTCTTC
NA,NA,16,TRBJ1-5,TRBV7-2,CASSLGTDQGDQPQHF,TGTGCCAGCAGCTTAGGGACAGACCAAGGGGATCAGCCCCAGCATTTT
NA,TRBD1,15,TRBJ2-7,TRBV27,CASSLSGQGEGEQYF,TGTGCCAGCAGTTTATCGGGACAGGGAGAGGGTGAGCAGTACTTC
NA,NA,14,TRBJ1-2,TRBV6-5,CASSRAVTNYGYTF,TGTGCCAGCAGCCGGGCAGTAACTAACTATGGCTACACCTTC
NA,NA,16,TRBJ1-4,TRBV9,CASSPRGKDNNEKLFF,TGTGCCAGCAGTCCTAGGGGGAAAGATAATAATGAAAAACTGTTTTTT
NA,NA,13,TRBJ1-1,TRBV7-9,CASSLRENTEAFF,TGTGCCAGCAGCTTAAGGGAAAACACTGAAGCTTTCTTT
once,NA,14,TRBJ2-7,TRBV11-1,CASSLSGASYEQYF,TGTGCCAGCAGCTTATCAGGGGCGTCCTACGAGCAGTACTTC
NA,NA,14,TRBJ1-4,TRBV5-1,CASSRQQDNEKLFF,TGCGCCAGCAGCCGTCAACAGGATAATGAAAAACTGTTTTTT
NA,TRBD1,17,TRBJ1-4,TRBV7-9,CASSSAGTGKPNEKLFF,TGTGCCAGCAGCTCCGCCGGGACAGGGAAGCCTAATGAAAAACTGTTTTTT
NA,NA,13,TRBJ2-7,TRBV11-2,CASSLASNYEQYF,TGTGCCAGCAGCTTAGCTAGTAACTACGAGCAGTACTTC
once,TRBD2,20,TRBJ2-3,TRBV7-6,CASSLAYLAGGPSIKDTQYF,TGTGCCAGCAGCTTAGCGTATCTAGCGGGAGGGCCGAGTATCAAAGATACGCAGTATTTT
NA,NA,16,TRBJ2-6,TRBV29-1,CSVGGSYGVGANVLTF,TGCAGCGTTGGGGGGAGCTACGGGGTGGGGGCCAACGTCCTGACTTTC
NA,TRBD1,15,TRBJ2-5,TRBV19,CASSLDRGRVETQYF,TGTGCCAGTAGTCTCGACAGGGGGCGCGTAGAGACCCAGTACTTC
NA,TRBD1,15,TRBJ2-3,TRBV25-1,CASSVGDRFADTQYF,TGTGCCAGCAGTGTAGGGGACAGGTTCGCAGATACGCAGTATTTT
NA,TRBD1,14,TRBJ1-1,TRBV28,CASSSGQMDTEAFF,TGTGCCAGCAGTTCGGGACAGATGGACACTGAAGCTTTCTTT
NA,NA,16,TRBJ2-1,TRBV2,CASIQSLQRDENEQFF,TGTGCCAGCATCCAAAGCCTACAGAGGGATGAAAATGAGCAGTTCTTC
NA,NA,14,TRBJ2-1,TRBV15,CATSRVIGNNEQFF,TGTGCCACCAGCAGAGTCATCGGGAACAATGAGCAGTTCTTC
NA,TRBD2,15,TRBJ2-7,TRBV9,CASSVVPSGSSEQYF,TGTGCCAGCAGCGTAGTCCCTAGCGGGAGTAGCGAGCAGTACTTC
NA,NA,13,TRBJ1-2,TRBV6-5,CASSPGTNYGYTF,TGTGCCAGCAGTCCCGGGACAAACTATGGCTACACCTTC
NA,NA,13,TRBJ1-1,TRBV7-2,CASSLRRNTEAFF,TGTGCCAGCAGCTTAAGGAGAAACACTGAAGCTTTCTTT
NA,TRBD1,15,TRBJ2-2,TRBV9,CASSAGGTYTGELFF,TGTGCCAGCAGCGCAGGGGGTACATACACCGGGGAGCTGTTTTTT
NA,TRBD1,14,TRBJ2-1,TRBV9,CASSVSRGSNEQFF,TGTGCCAGCAGCGTAAGCAGGGGGAGCAATGAGCAGTTCTTC
NA,TRBD1,16,TRBJ2-7,TRBV25-1,CASESFPGTGTYEQYF,TGTGCCAGCGAGAGCTTTCCCGGGACAGGGACCTACGAGCAGTACTTC
NA,NA,16,TRBJ2-1,TRBV14,CASSQVGAPAYNEQFF,TGTGCCAGCAGCCAAGTGGGGGCGCCGGCTTACAATGAGCAGTTCTTC
once,TRBD2,15,TRBJ2-1,TRBV27,CASSLTLAGANEQFF,TGTGCCAGCAGTTTAACACTAGCGGGAGCAAATGAGCAGTTCTTC
NA,NA,14,TRBJ2-7,TRBV6-6,CASSYSQSSYEQYF,TGTGCCAGCAGTTACTCTCAGTCATCATACGAGCAGTACTTC
NA,NA,16,TRBJ2-1,TRBV5-1,CASSLAFSSFSHEQFF,TGCGCCAGCAGCTTGGCCTTCTCTTCTTTTTCGCATGAGCAGTTCTTC
few,NA,13,TRBJ1-2,TRBV5-1,CASSRDPGYGYTF,TGCGCCAGCAGCCGGGACCCCGGCTATGGCTACACCTTC
NA,NA,14,TRBJ2-1,TRBV11-2,CASSLVLGINEQFF,TGTGCCAGCAGCTTAGTGCTGGGGATCAATGAGCAGTTCTTC
NA,TRBD2,15,TRBJ2-2,TRBV19,CASSYSGRAGGELFF,TGTGCCAGTAGTTATAGCGGGAGGGCCGGCGGGGAGCTGTTTTTT
NA,NA,19,TRBJ2-6,TRBV7-6,CASRATAWGEDSGANVLTF,TGTGCCAGCAGGGCTACGGCGTGGGGCGAGGACTCTGGGGCCAACGTCCTGACTTTC
NA,TRBD1,16,TRBJ2-2,TRBV30,CAWSPEQGINTGELFF,TGTGCCTGGAGTCCTGAACAGGGGATTAACACCGGGGAGCTGTTTTTT
NA,NA,13,TRBJ1-5,TRBV7-9,CASSLLDNQPQHF,TGTGCCAGCAGCCTTCTAGACAATCAGCCCCAGCATTTT
NA,NA,12,TRBJ2-3,TRBV29-1,CSGRLDPDTQYF,TGCAGCGGCAGACTAGATCCAGATACGCAGTATTTT
NA,NA,11,TRBJ1-4,TRBV6-5,CASSYEGKLFF,TGTGCCAGCAGTTACGAGGGAAAACTGTTTTTT
NA,NA,15,TRBJ2-4,TRBV10-1,CASSGHRDSKNIQYF,TGCGCCAGCAGTGGACACCGGGACTCGAAAAACATTCAGTACTTC
NA,TRBD1,12,TRBJ1-2,TRBV7-9,CASAPSGGGYTF,TGTGCCAGCGCACCCTCAGGGGGGGGCTACACCTTC
NA,NA,15,TRBJ1-3,TRBV21-1,CASRGEKRSGNTIYF,TGTGCCAGCAGGGGCGAGAAGCGGTCTGGAAACACCATATATTTT
NA,NA,12,TRBJ2-5,TRBV6-6,CASSPREETQYF,TGTGCCAGCAGTCCACGAGAAGAGACCCAGTACTTC